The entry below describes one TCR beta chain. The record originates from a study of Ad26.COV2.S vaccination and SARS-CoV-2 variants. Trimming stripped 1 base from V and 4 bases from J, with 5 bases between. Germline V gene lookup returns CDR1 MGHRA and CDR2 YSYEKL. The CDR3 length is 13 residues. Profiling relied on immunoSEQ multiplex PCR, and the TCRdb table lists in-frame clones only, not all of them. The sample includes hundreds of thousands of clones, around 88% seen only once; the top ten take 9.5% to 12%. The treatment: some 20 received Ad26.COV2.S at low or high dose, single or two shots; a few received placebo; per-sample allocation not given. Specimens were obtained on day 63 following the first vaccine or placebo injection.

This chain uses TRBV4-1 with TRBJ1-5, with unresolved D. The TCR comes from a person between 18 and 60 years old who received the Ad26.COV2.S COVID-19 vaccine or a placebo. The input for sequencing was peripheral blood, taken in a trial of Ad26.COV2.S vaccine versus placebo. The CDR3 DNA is TGCGCCAGCAGCCAAGGGGGTAATCAGCCCCAGCATTTT. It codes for CASSQGGNQPQHF.